The present T cell receptor (beta chain) was sequenced within a study of T-cell memory formation after mild COVID-19. Study-level information: Clusters were largely donor specific. General observations from the study: That cross-reactive memory joined was suggested by some responding clones appearing in pre-infection memory. Among contracting clones, CD4+ were mainly CM/EM and CD8+ enriched in EMRA. Whether second-wave clones peaking at day 37 were SARS-CoV-2 specific went unconfirmed.

TCRdb re-called the 5' RACE reads through MiXCR, storing one row per CDR3 protein. The sample records around 530,000 distinct CDR3 sequences, 20% to 25% being singletons. As for this clonotype: Antigen unknown.

The sample consisted of PBMCs or a T cell subset sorted from them (not recorded which). This TCR derives from an adult woman who had mild COVID-19 (a few samples of this study predate the infection). Cell type and time point are not known.

This CDR3 reads CASSQRDSGSYQETQYF. CDR3 nucleotide sequence: TGTGCCAGCAGCCAACGGGATTCCGGGAGTTACCAAGAGACCCAGTACTTC. The chain joins TRBV7-9 to TRBJ2-5; a weak D match, TRBD2 (6 bases). This CDR3 spans 17 amino acids. V was shortened by 5 bases and J by 0 bases, with 19 bases between the two germline ends. The germline V gene has CDR1 SEHNR and CDR2 FQNEAQ (reference sequence). Combining the CDR3 with reference TRBV7-9 and TRBJ2-5 gives the whole variable domain DTGVSQNPRHKITKRGQNVTFRCDPISEHNRLYWYRQTLGQGPEFLTYFQNEAQLEKSRLLSDRFSAERPKGSFSTLEIQRTEQGDSAMYLCASSQRDSGSYQETQYFGPGTRLLVL.